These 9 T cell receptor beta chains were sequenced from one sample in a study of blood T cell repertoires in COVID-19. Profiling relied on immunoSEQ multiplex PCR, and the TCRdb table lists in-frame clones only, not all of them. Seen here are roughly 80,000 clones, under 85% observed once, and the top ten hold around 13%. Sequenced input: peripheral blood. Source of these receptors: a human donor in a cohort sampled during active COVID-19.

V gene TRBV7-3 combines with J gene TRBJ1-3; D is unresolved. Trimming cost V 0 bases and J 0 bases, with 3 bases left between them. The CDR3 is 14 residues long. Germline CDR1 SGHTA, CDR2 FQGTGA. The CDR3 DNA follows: TGTGCCAGCAGCTTAACGAGCTCTGGAAACACCATATATTTT. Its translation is CASSLTSSGNTIYF.

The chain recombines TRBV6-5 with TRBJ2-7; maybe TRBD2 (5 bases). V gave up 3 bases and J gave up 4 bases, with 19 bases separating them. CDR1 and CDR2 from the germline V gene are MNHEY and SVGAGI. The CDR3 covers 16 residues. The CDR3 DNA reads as TGTGCCAGCAGTTATTTTTCGGGATCCGGGAAATACGAGCAGTACTTC. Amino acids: CASSYFSGSGKYEQYF.

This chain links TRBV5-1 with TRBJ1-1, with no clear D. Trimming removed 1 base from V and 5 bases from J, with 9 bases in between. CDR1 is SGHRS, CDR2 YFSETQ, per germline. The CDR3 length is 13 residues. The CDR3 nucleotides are TGCGCCAGCAGCTTGAGCGGCGGAACTGAAGCTTTCTTT. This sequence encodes CASSLSGGTEAFF.

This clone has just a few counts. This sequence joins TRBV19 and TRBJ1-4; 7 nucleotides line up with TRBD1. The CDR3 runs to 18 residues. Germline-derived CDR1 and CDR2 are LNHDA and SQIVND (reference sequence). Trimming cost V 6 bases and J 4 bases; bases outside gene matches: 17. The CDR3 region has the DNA TGTGCCAGTAGCCCCATGCGACAGGGCCGATCCTTTAATGAAAAACTGTTTTTT. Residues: CASSPMRQGRSFNEKLFF.

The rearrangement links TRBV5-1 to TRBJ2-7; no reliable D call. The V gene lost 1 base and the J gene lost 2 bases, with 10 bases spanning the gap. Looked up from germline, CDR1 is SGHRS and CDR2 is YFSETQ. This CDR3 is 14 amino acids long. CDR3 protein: CASSLLVNTYEQYF. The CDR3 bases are TGCGCCAGCAGCTTGCTTGTCAACACCTACGAGCAGTACTTC.

CDR3 sequence (DNA): TGTGCCACCAGTGACAGGGGAAAGCAGTTCTTC. Protein product: CATSDRGKQFF. This chain joins TRBV24-1 and TRBJ2-1; the D gene is possibly TRBD1 (6 bases). CDR1 and CDR2 from the germline V gene are KGHDR and SFDVKD. This CDR3 is built from 11 residues. Between the trimmed V and J ends, which lost 4 bases and 11 bases, there was a span of 8 bases.

The CDR3 loop reads CASIQGNSNQPQHF. In DNA, the CDR3 is TGTGCCAGCATCCAGGGGAATAGCAATCAGCCCCAGCATTTT. This chain uses TRBV6-5 with TRBJ1-5; TRBD1 is a possible D gene (6 bases). The V gene's germline CDR1 is MNHEY and CDR2 SVGAGI. Trimming took 7 bases from V and 0 from J, leaving 10 bases between them. The CDR3 is made up of 14 amino acids.

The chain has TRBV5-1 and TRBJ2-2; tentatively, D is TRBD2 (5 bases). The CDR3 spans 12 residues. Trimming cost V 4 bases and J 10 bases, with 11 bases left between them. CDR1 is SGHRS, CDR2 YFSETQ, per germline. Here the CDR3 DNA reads TGCGCCAGCAGCCGGGGTCCTGAGGAGCTGTTTTTT. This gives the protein CASSRGPEELFF.

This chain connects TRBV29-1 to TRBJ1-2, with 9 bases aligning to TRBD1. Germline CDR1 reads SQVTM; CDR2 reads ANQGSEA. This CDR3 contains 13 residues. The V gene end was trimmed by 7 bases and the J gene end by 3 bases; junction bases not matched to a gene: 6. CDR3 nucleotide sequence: TGCAGCGATATACAGGGGGCGTACTATGGCTACACCTTC. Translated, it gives CSDIQGAYYGYTF. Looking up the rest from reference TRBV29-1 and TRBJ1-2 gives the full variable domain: SAVISQKPSRDICQRGTSLTIQCQVDSQVTMMFWYRQQPGQSLTLIATANQGSEATYESGFVIDKFPISRPNLTFSTLTVSNMSPEDSSIYLCSDIQGAYYGYTFGSGTRLTVV.